A selection of T cell receptor beta chains follows, all from one sample in a study of T cell responses to AZD1222 COVID-19 vaccine. Here immunoSEQ multiplex PCR was the method, and the copy in TCRdb shows in-frame clones only, minus some. Of 150,000 or so clones in the sample, about 95% were seen once. The sequencing here drew on peripheral blood, taken on day 0 of AZD1222 vaccination. All receptors derive from an adult in good health. The conserved cysteine and the conserved F or W are not part of the CDR3 here. Size tells how often a clone was seen (once, few, many) or the class of an expanded clone, and some rows leave it out.

j_gene,abundance,len,v_gene,CDR3aa
TRBJ2-3,once,14,TRBV3-1/TRBV3-2,ASSQGSLELPVTQY
TRBJ1-3,-,14,TRBV7-9,ASSFTPTASGNTIY
TRBJ1-6,-,13,TRBV5-1,ASSLQGRLESPLH
TRBJ2-3,-,16,TRBV7-2,ASSFPQDPTLMTDTQY
TRBJ1-1,once,10,TRBV3-1/TRBV3-2,ASSQVQGEAF
TRBJ2-6,-,13,TRBV7-9,ASIQDRLGANVLT
TRBJ1-1,-,10,TRBV28,ASSLEGSRTF
TRBJ2-1,-,16,TRBV21-1,ASSKGDEKASSYNEQF
TRBJ1-4,-,12,TRBV19,ASSSQGSGEKLF
TRBJ1-1,-,12,TRBV5-1,ASSLVEGGTEAF
TRBJ2-7,-,12,TRBV16,ASTLEGGFTRQY
TRBJ2-7,-,10,TRBV12-3/TRBV12-4,ASSLGGGEQY
TRBJ1-1,-,10,TRBV27,ASPPGHTEAF
TRBJ1-6,-,14,TRBV27,ASRQPGISFSSPLH
TRBJ1-6,-,13,TRBV27,ASSLTQVTNSPLH
TRBJ2-1,-,10,TRBV19,AVRIGYNEQF
TRBJ1-2,-,11,TRBV29-1,SVGLETPYGYT
TRBJ1-1,-,12,TRBV10-3,AISESRGDTEAF
TRBJ2-3,-,14,TRBV10-3,AITKGPGVSTDTQY
TRBJ2-2,-,13,TRBV5-5,ASSFYEQNTGELF
TRBJ1-2,few,12,TRBV11-2,ASSSNHGRIGYT
TRBJ1-2,-,12,TRBV7-9,ASSSHRGPDGYT
TRBJ1-4,-,11,TRBV6-2/TRBV6-3,ASSSRGGAKLF